Below, 31 T cell receptor beta chains from the same sample are listed, as sequenced in a study of immune cell composition in non-small cell lung cancer. Using immunoSEQ multiplex PCR, the repertoire was profiled, and TCRdb retains in-frame clones only, with some absent. Among approximately 4,000 clones listed, over 70% were seen once. Sequenced sample: lung tumor tissue. The receptors originated from a human donor with non-small cell lung cancer.

Remarks on this clone: Being one base from a much bigger clone, this may be a read error. Other DNA sequences from this sample encode an identical CDR3 as well. The rearrangement joins TRBV7-2 to TRBJ2-7; D not resolved. The CDR3 totals 11 residues. The germline V and J ends were trimmed by 4 bases and 3 bases, with 4 bases remaining between them. From germline, CDR1 is SGHTA and CDR2 FQGNSA. The CDR3 region has the DNA TGTGCCAGCAGCTCCTACTACGAGCAGTACTTC. Translating it yields CASSSYYEQYF.

Note on this clone: Compared with germline, one end of the junction differs, possibly owing to a read error. The chain uses TRBV11-1 and TRBJ2-1; 14 bases map to TRBD2. The CDR3 sequence is 17 residues long. In germline, CDR1 is SGHAT, CDR2 FQDESV (reference sequence). The CDR3 is CASSFGTSGSIYNGQFF. The CDR3 region has the DNA TGTGCCAGCAGCTTCGGGACTAGCGGGAGTATCTACAATGGGCAGTTCTTC. Full variable domain (missing parts from reference TRBV11-1 and TRBJ2-1): EAEVAQSPRYKITEKSQAVAFWCDPISGHATLYWYRQILGQGPELLVQFQDESVVDDSQLPKDRFSAERLKGVDSTLKIQPAELGDSAMYLCASSFGTSGSIYNGQFFGPGTRLTVL.

V gene TRBV5-1 combines with J gene TRBJ2-1, with D perhaps TRBD1 (5 bases). V was clipped by 1 base and J by 4 bases, with 15 bases between them. The CDR3 loop spans 16 amino acids. From germline, CDR1 is SGHRS and CDR2 YFSETQ. CDR3: CASSLTGPRPYNEQFF. The CDR3 DNA is TGCGCCAGCAGCTTGACAGGACCCCGCCCATACAATGAGCAGTTCTTC.

This clone was picked up one time. V usage is TRBV28 and J usage is TRBJ1-6; D remains ambiguous. The V gene lost 6 bases and the J gene lost 5 bases, with 14 bases spanning the gap. The germline V gene has CDR1 MDHEN and CDR2 SYDVKM. The CDR3 is made up of 15 amino acids. The CDR3 bases are TGTGCCAGCAGGCGGGATAGGCGGGATAATTCACCCCTCCACTTT. Protein: CASRRDRRDNSPLHF.

The V call is TRBV5-4, the J call TRBJ2-4; D is uncertain. V lost 3 bases and J 6 bases, leaving 10 bases between the germline ends. The CDR3 length is 13 residues. Germline lookup yields CDR1 SGHNT and CDR2 YYREEE (reference sequence). CDR3 nucleotides: TGTGCCAGCAGCTCCCCAGATGGAAACATTCAGTACTTC. Translated, it gives CASSSPDGNIQYF.

This clone was detected only a few times. This chain uses TRBV18 with TRBJ2-7, with 9 bases identical to TRBD1. The CDR3 totals 14 residues. The germline CDR1 and CDR2 sequences are KGHSH and LQKENI. Trimming took 2 bases from V and 3 from J; bases not matched to a gene: 2. DNA of the CDR3: TGTGCCAGCTCACCAGGGACAGGGCACTACGAGCAGTACTTC. This codes for CASSPGTGHYEQYF.

Relative to its sample, this clone is hyperexpanded. The genes are TRBV27 and TRBJ2-1, with D tentatively TRBD2 (6 bases). V dropped 6 bases and J dropped 7 bases, with 22 bases sitting between them. CDR1 and CDR2 (germline): MNHEY, SMNVEV (reference sequence). The CDR3 has 16 residues. CDR3 residues: CASSFLSGASVNEQFF. The DNA of the CDR3 is TGTGCCAGCAGCTTTCTATCCGGAGCTAGCGTAAATGAGCAGTTCTTC.

This sequence joins TRBV11-2 and TRBJ2-1, with 9 bases identical to TRBD2. CDR3 length equals 13 residues. Germline V gives CDR1 SGHAT, CDR2 FQNNGV. V lost 3 bases and J lost 15; bases outside the gene matches: 9. The CDR3 DNA reads TGTGCCAGCAGCTTCGCTAGCGGGAAGGTAGCGTTCTTC. It specifies CASSFASGKVAFF.

The chain combines TRBV19 with TRBJ1-5; 7 bases agree with TRBD1. This CDR3 has 14 residues. The V gene end was trimmed by 5 bases and the J gene end by 3 bases; junction bases not matched to a gene: 4. The germline gives CDR1 LNHDA, CDR2 SQIVND (reference sequence). The DNA of the CDR3 is TGTGCCAGTAGTTCGGACAGGAACAATCAGCCCCAGCATTTT. Encoded protein: CASSSDRNNQPQHF.

The chain recombines TRBV7-7 with TRBJ2-2; D tentatively reads TRBD1 or TRBD2 (5 bases each). The CDR3 consists of 14 residues. In germline, CDR1 is SSHAT, CDR2 FNYEAQ (reference sequence). CDR3 residues: CASRRDPEAGELFF. The CDR3, as DNA: TGTGCTAGCCGCAGGGACCCAGAGGCCGGGGAGCTGTTTTTT.

The rearrangement uses TRBV19 and TRBJ2-2, with 8 bases identical to TRBD1. The germline CDR1 and CDR2 sequences are LNHDA and SQIVND (reference sequence). The ends lost 8 bases at V and 6 bases at J; junction bases unmatched: 8. The CDR3 is made up of 14 amino acids. The CDR3, as DNA: TGTGCCAGTCAAAACGGACAGGGCGCCGGGGAGCTGTTTTTT. As protein: CASQNGQGAGELFF.

The chain recombines TRBV7-9 with TRBJ2-5; TRBD2 agrees at 8 bases. This CDR3 is 19 amino acids long. V trimming: 8 bases; J trimming: 3 bases; junction bases outside the gene matches: 23. The germline V gene has CDR1 SEHNR and CDR2 FQNEAQ (reference sequence). The DNA of the CDR3 is TGTGCCAGCTGTATTTCGACAGGACCGACCTTAGCGGGGAAAGAGACCCAGTACTTC. Residues: CASCISTGPTLAGKETQYF.

The chain couples TRBV29-1 to TRBJ2-1; D may be TRBD2 (5 bases). In germline, CDR1 is SQVTM, CDR2 ANQGSEA. The CDR3 extends over 12 amino acids. The V end was cut by 4 bases, the J end by 5 bases, with 9 bases between. CDR3 loop: CSVADGDNEQFF. CDR3 nucleotide sequence: TGCAGCGTTGCGGACGGGGACAATGAGCAGTTCTTC.

The chain uses TRBV11-3 and TRBJ1-1, with 12 bases lining up with TRBD1. V shed 6 bases and J 5 bases; nucleotides not matched to a gene: 13. The CDR3 totals 17 residues. The germline V gene encodes CDR1 SGHNT and CDR2 YENEEA. This CDR3 is CASSSPGTGGPRTEAFF. In nucleotides, the CDR3 is TGTGCCAGCAGTTCCCCCGGGACAGGGGGCCCGAGGACTGAAGCTTTCTTT.

The gene calls are TRBV19 and TRBJ2-1; D is possibly TRBD2 (6 bases). The CDR3 is made up of 14 amino acids. Germline lookup yields CDR1 LNHDA and CDR2 SQIVND (reference sequence). Trimming left V 5 bases short and J 10 bases short, with 18 bases between. CDR3 amino acids: CASSPSMGEVEQFF. The CDR3 coding sequence is TGTGCCAGTAGTCCCTCGATGGGGGAGGTGGAGCAGTTCTTC.

This clone has only a few counts. V and J are TRBV28 and TRBJ1-2, with D possibly matching TRBD1 (6 bases). The germline V gene encodes CDR1 MDHEN and CDR2 SYDVKM. This CDR3 is 14 amino acids long. Trimming took off 6 bases at V and 6 bases at J, with 17 bases between the two ends. The CDR3 nucleotides are TGTGCCAGCAGGGAGCCAGGGGACACGGATGGCTACACCTTC. Protein product: CASREPGDTDGYTF.

The rearrangement links TRBV6-6 to TRBJ1-4; D not resolved. The CDR3 totals 15 residues. The V and J ends lost 7 bases and 3 bases respectively, with 15 bases between them. Germline V gene sequence: CDR1 MNHNY, CDR2 SVGAGI (reference sequence). The CDR3 here is CASTSLRRPNEKLFF. DNA of the CDR3: TGTGCCAGCACCTCCTTACGGAGGCCTAATGAAAAACTGTTTTTT.

The chain recombines TRBV7-2 with TRBJ1-2; D may be TRBD1 (6 bases). Trimming cost V 5 bases and J 13 bases, with 20 bases left between them. Germline V gene lookup returns CDR1 SGHTA and CDR2 FQGNSA. This CDR3 contains 13 residues. CDR3 DNA: TGTGCCAGCAGCGTCAGGGGTTCGAGGGTTTTCACCTTC. Translating gives CASSVRGSRVFTF.

V is TRBV30 and J is TRBJ2-1, with D perhaps matching TRBD2 (5 bases). The V and J ends lost 0 bases and 0 bases respectively, with 6 bases between them. This CDR3 spans 14 amino acids. CDR1 and CDR2 from the germline V gene are GTSNPN and SVGIG (reference sequence). The CDR3 is CAWSVRGSYNEQFF. CDR3 bases: TGTGCCTGGAGTGTACGGGGCTCCTACAATGAGCAGTTCTTC. The full variable domain, completed using reference TRBV30 and TRBJ2-1, is SQTIHQWPATLVQPVGSPLSLECTVEGTSNPNLYWYRQAAGRGLQLLFYSVGIGQISSEVPQNLSASRPQDRQFILSSKKLLLSDSGFYLCAWSVRGSYNEQFFGPGTRLTVL.

The chain carries TRBV28 and TRBJ1-1; 7 bases fit TRBD1. V was clipped by 4 bases and J by 4 bases; unmatched bases: 9. CDR3 size: 15 residues. CDR1 MDHEN and CDR2 SYDVKM come from the germline V gene. CDR3 sequence reads: CASSSYRGGSTEAFF. In nucleotides, the CDR3 is TGTGCCAGCAGTTCCTACAGGGGAGGTTCCACTGAAGCTTTCTTT. Full variable domain (missing parts from reference TRBV28 and TRBJ1-1): DVKVTQSSRYLVKRTGEKVFLECVQDMDHENMFWYRQDPGLGLRLIYFSYDVKMKEKGDIPEGYSVSREKKERFSLILESASTNQTSMYLCASSSYRGGSTEAFFGQGTRLTVV.

This clone was observed a few times. This rearrangement joins TRBV5-4 to TRBJ2-5; D is unclear. This CDR3 is 13 amino acids long. CDR1 is SGHNT, CDR2 YYREEE, per germline (reference sequence). Trimming pared 0 bases from V and 7 bases from J, leaving 10 bases between. CDR3: CASSLVESGTQYF. CDR3 nucleotides: TGTGCCAGCAGCTTGGTTGAGTCAGGGACCCAGTACTTC.

The chain links TRBV6-6 to TRBJ1-2; D ambiguous. Germline V lookup: CDR1 MNHNY, CDR2 SVGAGI (reference sequence). The V end was cut by 6 bases, the J end by 2 bases, with 13 bases between. The CDR3 length is 14 residues. CDR3: CASREDGSNYGYTF. In nucleotides, the CDR3 is TGTGCCAGCAGGGAGGACGGGTCGAACTATGGCTACACCTTC.

This chain uses TRBV7-3 with TRBJ2-7, with D tentatively TRBD1 or TRBD2 (5 bases each). Trimming removed 5 bases at V and 6 bases at J, with 17 bases between. Germline V gene lookup returns CDR1 SGHTA and CDR2 FQGTGA. The CDR3 loop spans 14 amino acids. The CDR3 nucleotides read TGTGCCAGCAGCCCGTTGGGGGAGTCAGGCGAGCAGTACTTC. Protein sequence: CASSPLGESGEQYF.

The rearrangement uses TRBV19 and TRBJ2-3, with 9 positions matching TRBD2. V trimming: 3 bases; J trimming: 0 bases; junction bases outside the gene matches: 4. This CDR3 has 16 residues. The V gene's germline CDR1 is LNHDA and CDR2 SQIVND (reference sequence). For the CDR3, the DNA is TGTGCCAGTAGTATCATTAGCGGGGGAAGCACAGATACGCAGTATTTT. Translating gives CASSIISGGSTDTQYF.

V usage is TRBV28 and J usage is TRBJ1-4, with D tentatively TRBD1 (6 bases). The CDR3 length is 15 residues. Trimming left V 7 bases short and J 3 bases short, with 15 bases between. Germline loops: CDR1 MDHEN, CDR2 SYDVKM. CDR3 nucleotides: TGTGCCAGCACTCGCCGGGGGGCGCCTAATGAAAAACTGTTTTTT. Amino acid sequence: CASTRRGAPNEKLFF.

The V and J genes are TRBV18 and TRBJ1-4; D call uncertain. CDR1 and CDR2 from the germline V gene are KGHSH and LQKENI. This CDR3 region has 14 residues. Trimming removed 2 bases from V and 7 bases from J, with 11 bases in between. The CDR3 DNA sequence: TGTGCCAGCTCACCATGGAGTGGTATTGAAAAACTGTTTTTT. Translating it yields CASSPWSGIEKLFF.

The chain links TRBV4-3 to TRBJ1-2; possibly TRBD1 for D (5 bases). V was cut by 4 bases and J by 0 bases, with 18 bases left in between. This CDR3 has 17 residues. Germline CDR1 and CDR2: LGHNA and YSLEER. CDR3 in amino acids: CASSPTDIKITNYGYTF. The CDR3 bases are TGCGCCAGCAGCCCCACGGACATCAAGATTACTAACTATGGCTACACCTTC.

The chain has TRBV5-5 and TRBJ1-2, with D possibly being TRBD1 (6 bases). The germline V and J ends were trimmed by 0 bases and 12 bases, with 21 bases remaining between them. Germline V CDR1 and CDR2: SGHKS, YYEKEE (reference sequence). CDR3 size: 15 residues. CDR3 nucleotide sequence: TGTGCCAGCAGCTTGGTAGTGTCCAGGGGCGGGTGGAACACCTTC. Translation: CASSLVVSRGGWNTF. The variable domain in full, completed from reference TRBV5-5 and TRBJ1-2, reads DAGVTQSPTHLIKTRGQQVTLRCSPISGHKSVSWYQQVLGQGPQFIFQYYEKEERGRGNFPDRFSARQFPNYSSELNVNALLLGDSALYLCASSLVVSRGGWNTFGSGTRLTVV.

This sequence joins TRBV7-2 and TRBJ2-1; no definite D call. CDR1 SGHTA and CDR2 FQGNSA come from the germline V gene. The ends were cut back, 3 bases at V and 2 bases at J, with 8 bases in the middle. The length of the CDR3 is 14 residues. The CDR3 sequence is CASSFLSPYNEQFF. The CDR3 DNA is TGTGCCAGCAGCTTTCTGAGCCCCTACAATGAGCAGTTCTTC.

The CDR3 region has the DNA TGTGCCAGCTCACCCTACGCGGAGGACCCTCAAGAGACCCAGTACTTC. It translates to CASSPYAEDPQETQYF. The chain employs TRBV18 and TRBJ2-5; weak D call: TRBD2 (5 bases). Germline V gives CDR1 KGHSH, CDR2 LQKENI. V lost 3 bases to trimming and J lost 2 bases, with 16 bases between them. The CDR3 loop spans 16 amino acids.

V usage is TRBV18 and J usage is TRBJ1-4; D unresolved. This CDR3 comprises 16 residues. With 4 bases removed from V and 0 bases from J, the gap between germline ends came to 12 bases. Germline loops: CDR1 KGHSH, CDR2 LQKENI. The CDR3 sequence: CASSRLGVATNEKLFF. CDR3 in DNA: TGTGCCAGCTCACGACTCGGCGTTGCAACTAATGAAAAACTGTTTTTT.